The present TCR beta chain was sequenced within a study of T-cell reconstitution after alpha-beta-depleted transplantation in children. Whole-study findings and limits: Counts and diversity of T cells one year after transplant came mostly from newly produced T cells. Reportedly, alpha-beta T cells present about two months post-transplant originated from several hundred expanded clones of graft origin.

Germline values: CDR1 SNHLY, CDR2 FYNNEI. This CDR3 is 12 amino acids long. V gave up 1 base and J gave up 3 bases, with 4 bases separating them. This clonotype has just a few counts. Its antigen is currently unknown. Unique molecular identifiers were incorporated during preparation of the TCRbeta library. MiXCR, run by TCRdb on the PCR reads, gives a single entry per CDR3 protein. Of some 200,000 distinct CDR3 sequences in the sample, about 6.6% were seen once. The V call is TRBV2, the J call TRBJ2-7; D remains ambiguous. This clonotype was obtained from a boy aged 2 to 10 with acute lymphoblastic leukemia, due to receive a stem cell transplant. This specimen consisted of PBMCs, obtained before TCRalphabeta/CD19-depleted stem cell transplant. The CDR3 loop reads CASSEVVYEQYF. CDR3 bases: TGTGCCAGCAGTGAAGTAGTCTACGAGCAGTACTTC. The variable domain in full, completed from reference TRBV2 and TRBJ2-7, reads EPEVTQTPSHQVTQMGQEVILRCVPISNHLYFYWYRQILGQKVEFLVSFYNNEISEKSEIFDDQFSVERPDGSNFTLKIRSTKLEDSAMYFCASSEVVYEQYFGPGTRLTVT.